This TCR beta chain derives from a study of cytomegalovirus exposure and HLA in healthy donors. Comments on this clone: Its target is unknown.

J gave up 4 bases and V 7 bases, and 3 bases lay outside the gene matches. This CDR3 has 12 amino acids. The germline V gene encodes CDR1 LNHDA and CDR2 SQIVND (reference sequence). Study results and caveats: Later analysis indicated greater clonal expansion among HLA-associated TCR beta chains than among equally common other chains.

13 Jbeta primers and 60 Vbeta primers were used for the PCR. Here immunoSEQ multiplex PCR was the method, and the copy in TCRdb shows in-frame clones only, minus some. The sample data list some 96,000 clones. This sequence originates from a woman aged 30 to 39 in good health and CMV-seronegative. The gene calls are TRBV19 and TRBJ1-1; TRBD1 agrees at 7 bases. Sequencing was performed on PBMCs. The CDR3 reads CASMKGATEAFF. The CDR3 DNA follows: TGTGCCAGTATGAAGGGGGCCACTGAAGCTTTCTTT. The entire variable domain, with the rest obtained from reference TRBV19 and TRBJ1-1, is as follows: DGGITQSPKYLFRKEGQNVTLSCEQNLNHDAMYWYRQDPGQGLRLIYYSQIVNDFQKGDIAEGYSVSREKKESFPLTVTSAQKNPTAFYLCASMKGATEAFFGQGTRLTVV.